The 8 T cell receptor beta chains listed next were all sequenced from one sample in a study of blood T cell repertoires in COVID-19. Repertoires were generated with immunoSEQ multiplex PCR, while TCRdb's copy carries only in-frame clones and drops some. The sample has 90,000 to 120,000 clones; around nine tenths are singletons. The sample was peripheral blood. These receptors were taken from a woman between 25 and 40 years old with acute or convalescent COVID-19.

This chain joins TRBV28 and TRBJ1-5; D may be TRBD1 (5 bases). V lost 1 base and J 6 bases, leaving 19 bases between the germline ends. The CDR3 runs 17 residues. Germline V gene lookup returns CDR1 MDHEN and CDR2 SYDVKM. The CDR3 spells CASSLSLLGRVSQPQHF. The CDR3 DNA reads TGTGCCAGCAGTTTATCATTATTGGGCAGGGTAAGTCAGCCCCAGCATTTT.

The chain links TRBV24-1 to TRBJ1-2, with D hard to call. Trimming pared 7 bases from V and 6 bases from J, leaving 11 bases between. CDR3 length: 12 residues. Germline-derived CDR1 and CDR2 are KGHDR and SFDVKD. The CDR3 bases are TGTGCCACCAGCGCCCCGGGGAATGGCTACACCTTC. This encodes CATSAPGNGYTF.

V is TRBV5-4 and J is TRBJ1-1; 7 bases map to TRBD1. The CDR3 consists of 14 residues. V lost 1 base to trimming and J lost 4 bases; unmatched junction nucleotides: 4. Looked up from germline, CDR1 is SGHNT and CDR2 is YYREEE (reference sequence). The chain's CDR3 is CASSLLDRLTEAFF. CDR3 DNA sequence: TGTGCCAGCAGCTTGCTGGACAGGCTCACTGAAGCTTTCTTT.

The chain employs TRBV29-1 and TRBJ1-1; weak D call: TRBD1 (6 bases). V lost 3 bases, J lost 11 bases, and 22 bases lay in between. CDR3 size: 14 residues. Germline values: CDR1 SQVTM, CDR2 ANQGSEA. CDR3 protein: CSVDHRASSLSAFF. The CDR3 DNA follows: TGCAGCGTTGATCACAGGGCCTCCTCCTTATCCGCTTTCTTT.

The J gene is TRBJ1-4, the V gene TRBV27; TRBD1 aligns across 9 bases. The CDR3 length is 14 residues. CDR1 and CDR2 from the germline V gene are MNHEY and SMNVEV (reference sequence). V lost 5 bases, J lost 8 bases, and 6 bases stayed unmatched. The CDR3 DNA reads as TGTGCCAGCAGTCCCGGACAGGGGCAAGAAAAACTGTTTTTT. Protein sequence: CASSPGQGQEKLFF.

The chain employs TRBV24-1 and TRBJ1-2; 9 bases match TRBD1. The germline CDR1 and CDR2 sequences are KGHDR and SFDVKD. Unmatched junction bases numbered 5, after V lost 5 bases and J lost 8 bases. This CDR3 spans 13 amino acids. Here the CDR3 DNA reads TGTGCCACCAGTGTGGGACAGGGCTACGGCTACACCTTC. Protein sequence: CATSVGQGYGYTF.

The V and J genes are TRBV30 and TRBJ2-3, with TRBD2 matching over 12 bases. The CDR3 has 17 amino acids. The trim removed 0 bases at V and 1 base at J, leaving 5 bases unmatched. Germline-derived CDR1 and CDR2 are GTSNPN and SVGIG (reference sequence). The CDR3 DNA sequence: TGTGCCTGGAGTGTACTAGCGGGAGGCCCGGGCACAGATACGCAGTATTTT. Protein sequence: CAWSVLAGGPGTDTQYF.

V and J are TRBV6-6 and TRBJ1-5; D is undetermined. From germline, CDR1 is MNHNY and CDR2 SVGAGI (reference sequence). The CDR3 has 16 amino acids. V lost 3 bases and J lost 0, with 12 bases in between. The CDR3 spells CASSYAQTYSNQPQHF. The DNA for the CDR3 is TGTGCCAGCAGTTATGCACAGACCTATAGCAATCAGCCCCAGCATTTT.